A selection of T cell receptor beta chains follows, all from one sample in a study of post-analysis software for immune sequencing data. TCRdb recomputed calls from the PCR reads with MiXCR, one row per CDR3 protein. The profile shows about 810,000 distinct CDR3 sequences, 53% of them singletons. The sequenced sample was blood. Source of these receptors: a girl aged 5-17 years with multiple sclerosis. Each CDR3 is given with its conserved first and last residue.

V,CDR3
TRBV20-1,CSAMVRDRGRGYTF
TRBV5-1,CASRLTHSYEQYF
TRBV6-2/TRBV6-3,CASSHDRLNSYEQYF
TRBV6-4,CASSAYGNTEAFF
TRBV10-1,CASSVQTSDTQYF
TRBV5-1,CASSLGTTASTDTQYF
TRBV7-2,CASGLSGANVLTF
TRBV3-1,CASSQYAGSSYEQYF
TRBV3-1,CASSQAGALTPNEKLFF
TRBV19,CASDRGQGPGYNEQFF
TRBV28,CASKILDEQYF
TRBV14,CASSQGGLANTGELFF
TRBV20-1,CSAHRTSGGSYNEQFF
TRBV7-2,CASSLGRILQETQYF
TRBV6-1,CASSEGSGGVYEQYF
TRBV29-1,CSVRTSGRVETQYF
TRBV7-3,CASSLGLPNNEQFF
TRBV18,CASSPPLAGESYEQYF
TRBV28,CASSLLAPGAANQPQHF
TRBV10-3,CAISESVYNTEAFF
TRBV5-1,CASSSNTGLAGVNEQFF
TRBV20-1,CSARDSGLETYEQYF
TRBV14,CASSQDRLSGIPGEQFF
TRBV5-1,CASSQGTSNTGELFF
TRBV5-1,CASSGWSGGVSTGELFF
TRBV12-3/TRBV12-4,CASSPRSGTEAFF
TRBV29-1,CSAVPDKFYEQYF
TRBV7-2,CASRLGRGRNYGYTF
TRBV29-1,CSAQGGKSEKLFF
TRBV4-1,CASSQARGAGANVLTF
TRBV5-1,CASSPGQGADTQYF
TRBV12-3/TRBV12-4,CASRQSPGGYEQYF
TRBV6-1,CASSEATGTGSYEQYF
TRBV7-8,CASSLEGVRTRFSYNEQFF
TRBV3-1,CASSQGTASTDTQYF
TRBV25-1,CASSNGLAGRYEQYF
TRBV5-1,CASTLPDSSSTDTQYF
TRBV2,CASSEARAGGHDEQFF
TRBV27,CASSWRTAYNSPLHF
TRBV27,CASKPLGQFGYGYTF
TRBV20-1,CSGSSGANEQYF
TRBV20-1,CSARPGNLMNTEAFF
TRBV6-5,CASSWGTGGFKNTVAFF
TRBV20-1,CSANRGLISEQYF